This TCR beta chain originates from a study of shared clonotypes between healthy human individuals. Study observations and caveats: The study generally estimated greater richness for naive than memory subsets.

The DNA input per sorted-subset replicate PCR was roughly 180 ng, corresponding to tens of thousands of T cell genomes. The protocol was immunoSEQ multiplex PCR, while the TCRdb copy is restricted to in-frame clones and leaves out a portion. The table has around 2.3 million clones, almost 96% seen once; the top ten hold around 0.13%. Germline V CDR1 and CDR2: MDHEN, SYDVKM. Trimming took 4 bases from V and 3 from J, leaving 4 bases between them. The CDR3 runs 11 residues. A word on this clone: Its antigen is not identified. This sample includes further DNA sequences coding for the same CDR3.

The sequence was obtained from a man younger than 35 in good health. V and J are TRBV28 and TRBJ2-7; D not resolved. Sequencing was carried out using naive CD4+ T cells sorted from blood. Described subset: CD45RA+ positively selected. The CDR3 nucleotides read TGTGCCAGCAGTTCCGACTACGAGCAGTACTTC. Translating gives CASSSDYEQYF.